This TCR beta chain emerged from a study of blood T cell repertoires in COVID-19 (dated by TCRdb to 2019 to 2021). Regarding the complete study: Collaborator samples came from the United States, Italy and Spain and covered acute and convalescent phases of COVID-19. The material from the prospective study consisted of cDNA or gDNA derived from T cells, B-cell-depleted T cells, or PBMCs. Subjects who had been exposed to COVID-19, were actively infected with it, or had recovered from it provided the deeply sampled blood TCRbeta repertoires that made up the dataset. The sample metadata nearly always contained a de-identified subject ID, COVID-19 status, age in years and sex. The repertoires were made available in a free public database intended to serve as a resource for research on the immune response to SARS-CoV-2. HLA class I and class II types, where available, came from metadata supplied by the sample provider rather than from assay-based typing. The samples were drawn from two sources: the first 160 participants of the ongoing ImmuneRACE study, and 950 to 1,500 subjects contributed by 6 global collaborators.

Findings and caveats that apply to the study as a whole: Clinical and demographic metadata were provided uncurated, with the amount varying by source and participant.

Note on this clone: Its antigen is not yet known. One base away there is no much larger clone; base qualities are not given.

The CDR3, from cysteine to phenylalanine, totals 15 residues. Just CDR3 DNA is preserved here, 45 bases in frame from base 1. CDR1 and CDR2, looked up from the germline V gene (reference sequence), are MNHEY and SMNVEV. The germline ends are 16 bases apart after V is trimmed by 3 bases and J by 4 bases. TCRbeta CDR3 regions were amplified from genomic DNA by means of the immunoSEQ Assay, a bias-controlled multiplex PCR. As for the authors' bioinformatics: Nucleated cell counts per sample were estimated from amplification of reference gene primers within the assay. To quantify the absolute abundance of each unique TCRbeta CDR3 rearrangement, sequence reads were collapsed and filtered. For each sample, productive Simpson clonality was calculated as the square root of Simpson's diversity index across productive rearrangements. TCRdb obtained this table from immuneACCESS and retained in-frame rearrangements with V and J assigned. These tables miss some clones; where compared with another copy, unresolved V genes account for less than half of the shortfall, and the remainder is unexplained. Clonal size and the V and J genes are those of that table, whereas D and trimming came from the DNA. The sample table shows roughly 290,000 clones, and 80% to 95% are seen once. Of the sample, approximately 7.5% is held by the ten largest clones.

One collaborating source in Seattle enrolled patients while the patients were actively infected and followed the patients over time throughout the course of disease. Collaborating institutions collected whole blood in K2EDTA tubes following their own protocols. For TCRbeta analysis, collaborators shipped samples as frozen whole blood, isolated PBMCs, or DNA extracted from either of those sample types. This receptor was identified in a woman in her thirties with COVID-19, enrolled during active disease. Sequencing was done on a sample of peripheral blood. The chain is encoded by TRBV27 joined to TRBJ2-7; matching of 6 bases hints at TRBD2 as the D gene. The DNA sequence follows: TGTGCCAGCAGTTTGGCGGGGACTGGAATATACGAGCAGTACTTC. This gives the protein CASSLAGTGIYEQYF.